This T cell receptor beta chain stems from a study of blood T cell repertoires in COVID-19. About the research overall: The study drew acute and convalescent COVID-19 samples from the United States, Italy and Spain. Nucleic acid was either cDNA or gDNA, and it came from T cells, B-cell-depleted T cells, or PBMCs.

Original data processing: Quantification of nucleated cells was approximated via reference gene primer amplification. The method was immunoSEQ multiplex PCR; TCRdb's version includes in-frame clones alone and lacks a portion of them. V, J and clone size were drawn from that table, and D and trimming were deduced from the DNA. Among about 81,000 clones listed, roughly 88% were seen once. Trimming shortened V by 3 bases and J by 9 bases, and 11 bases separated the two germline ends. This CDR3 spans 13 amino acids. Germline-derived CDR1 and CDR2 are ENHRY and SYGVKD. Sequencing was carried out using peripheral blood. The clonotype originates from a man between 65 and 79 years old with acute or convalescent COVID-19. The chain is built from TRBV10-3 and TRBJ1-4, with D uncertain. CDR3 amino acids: CAISEEYFKKLFF. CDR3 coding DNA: TGTGCCATCAGTGAAGAGTATTTTAAAAAACTGTTTTTT.